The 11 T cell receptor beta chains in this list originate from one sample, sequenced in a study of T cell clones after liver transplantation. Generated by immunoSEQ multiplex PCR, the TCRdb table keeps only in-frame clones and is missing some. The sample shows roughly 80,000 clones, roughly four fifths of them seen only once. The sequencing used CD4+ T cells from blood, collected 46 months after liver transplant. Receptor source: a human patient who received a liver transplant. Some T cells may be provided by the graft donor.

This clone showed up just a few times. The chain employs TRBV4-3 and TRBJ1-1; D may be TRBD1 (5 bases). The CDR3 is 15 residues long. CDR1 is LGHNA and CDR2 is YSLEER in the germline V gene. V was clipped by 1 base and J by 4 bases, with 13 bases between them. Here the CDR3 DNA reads TGCGCCAGCAGCCAAGTTTCAGGGTCGGGCACTGAAGCTTTCTTT. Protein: CASSQVSGSGTEAFF.

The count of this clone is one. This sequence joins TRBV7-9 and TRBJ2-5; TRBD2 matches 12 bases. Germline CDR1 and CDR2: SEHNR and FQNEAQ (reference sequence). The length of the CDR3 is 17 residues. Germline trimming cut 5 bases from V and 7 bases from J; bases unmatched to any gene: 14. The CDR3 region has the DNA TGTGCCAGCAGCCTGGGACTAGCGGGTTCCGGGGTTGGGACCCAGTACTTC. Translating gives CASSLGLAGSGVGTQYF. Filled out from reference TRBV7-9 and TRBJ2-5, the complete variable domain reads DTGVSQNPRHKITKRGQNVTFRCDPISEHNRLYWYRQTLGQGPEFLTYFQNEAQLEKSRLLSDRFSAERPKGSFSTLEIQRTEQGDSAMYLCASSLGLAGSGVGTQYFGPGTRLLVL.

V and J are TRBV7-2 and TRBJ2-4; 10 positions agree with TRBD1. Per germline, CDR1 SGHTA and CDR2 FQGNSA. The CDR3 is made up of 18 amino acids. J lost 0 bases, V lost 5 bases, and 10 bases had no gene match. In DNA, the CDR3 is TGTGCCAGCAGCCTGCAGACAGGGGGCCCACTAGCCAAAAACATTCAGTACTTC. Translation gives CASSLQTGGPLAKNIQYF.

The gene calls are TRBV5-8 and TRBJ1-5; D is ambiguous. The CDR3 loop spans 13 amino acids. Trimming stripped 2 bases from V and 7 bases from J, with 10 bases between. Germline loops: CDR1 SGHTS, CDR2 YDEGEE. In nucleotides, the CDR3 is TGTGCCAGCAGCTTCGGCAGCTTACAGCCCCAGCATTTT. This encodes CASSFGSLQPQHF.

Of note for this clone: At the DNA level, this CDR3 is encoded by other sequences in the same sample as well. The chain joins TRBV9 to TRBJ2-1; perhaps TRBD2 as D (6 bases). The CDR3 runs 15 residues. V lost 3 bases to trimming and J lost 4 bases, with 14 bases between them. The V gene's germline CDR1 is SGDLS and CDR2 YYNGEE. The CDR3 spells CASSALSGTYNEQFF. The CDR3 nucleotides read TGTGCCAGCAGCGCACTTAGCGGAACATACAATGAGCAGTTCTTC.

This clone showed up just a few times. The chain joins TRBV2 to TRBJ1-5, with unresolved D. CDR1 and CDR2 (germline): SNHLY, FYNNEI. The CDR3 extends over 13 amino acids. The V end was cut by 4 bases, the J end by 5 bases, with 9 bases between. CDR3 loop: CASSVEGYQPQHF. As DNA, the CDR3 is TGTGCCAGCAGTGTCGAAGGGTATCAGCCCCAGCATTTT.

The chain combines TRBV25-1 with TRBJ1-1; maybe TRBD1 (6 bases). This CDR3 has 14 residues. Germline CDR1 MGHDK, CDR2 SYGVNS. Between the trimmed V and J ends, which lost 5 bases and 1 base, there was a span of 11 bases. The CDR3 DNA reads TGTGCCAGCAGTCGAGGACAGCAGAACACTGAAGCTTTCTTT. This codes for CASSRGQQNTEAFF.

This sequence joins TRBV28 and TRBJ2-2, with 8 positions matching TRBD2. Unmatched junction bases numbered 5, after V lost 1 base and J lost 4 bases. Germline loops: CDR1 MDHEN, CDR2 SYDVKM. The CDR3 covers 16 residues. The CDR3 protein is CASSLFRLAGTGELFF. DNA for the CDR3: TGTGCCAGCAGTTTATTTCGGCTAGCGGGCACCGGGGAGCTGTTTTTT.

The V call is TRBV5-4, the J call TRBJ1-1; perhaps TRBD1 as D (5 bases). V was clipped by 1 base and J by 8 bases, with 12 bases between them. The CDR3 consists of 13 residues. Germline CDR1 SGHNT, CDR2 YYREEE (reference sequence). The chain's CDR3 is CASSLWDGREAFF. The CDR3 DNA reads TGTGCCAGCAGCTTGTGGGACGGCCGCGAAGCTTTCTTT.

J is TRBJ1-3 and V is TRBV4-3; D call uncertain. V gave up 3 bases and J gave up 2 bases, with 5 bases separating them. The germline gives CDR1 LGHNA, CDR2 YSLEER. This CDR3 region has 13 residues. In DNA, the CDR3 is TGCGCCAGCAGCCACCGGGCTGGAAACACCATATATTTT. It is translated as CASSHRAGNTIYF.

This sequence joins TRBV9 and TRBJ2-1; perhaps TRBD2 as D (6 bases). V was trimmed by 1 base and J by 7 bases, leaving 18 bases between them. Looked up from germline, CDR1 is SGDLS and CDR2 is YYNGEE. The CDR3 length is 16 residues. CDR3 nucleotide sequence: TGTGCCAGCAGCGTATTATCGGGAGTAAGGAGAAATGAGCAGTTCTTC. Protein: CASSVLSGVRRNEQFF.